The TCR beta chain described here comes from a study of T cells in Graves' hyperthyroidism and ophthalmopathy. Turning to this clonotype: The antigen is undetermined.

Researchers amplified the TCR beta CDR3 regions from RNA transcripts. The study used the HTBI primer set for a first-round RT-PCR of the TCR CDR3. Each CDR3 protein is one row after TCRdb ran MiXCR on the multiplex PCR reads. The table shows over 650,000 distinct CDR3 sequences, with roughly 46% occurring only once. Study observations and caveats: Most clonotypes expanded in the thyroid (above 0.001) were also present in blood.

The CDR3 covers 13 residues. Germline CDR1 reads SNHLY; CDR2 reads FYNNEI. V gave up 6 bases and J gave up 7 bases, with 15 bases separating them. V is TRBV2 and J is TRBJ1-2; the D is unclear. This receptor was identified in an adult man with Graves' disease, either hyperthyroidism or ophthalmopathy (not recorded which). Sample: peripheral blood or thyroid tissue (not recorded which). The CDR3 is CASSLASGGGYTF. The CDR3 region has the DNA TGTGCCAGCAGCTTAGCTTCGGGAGGTGGCTACACCTTC.